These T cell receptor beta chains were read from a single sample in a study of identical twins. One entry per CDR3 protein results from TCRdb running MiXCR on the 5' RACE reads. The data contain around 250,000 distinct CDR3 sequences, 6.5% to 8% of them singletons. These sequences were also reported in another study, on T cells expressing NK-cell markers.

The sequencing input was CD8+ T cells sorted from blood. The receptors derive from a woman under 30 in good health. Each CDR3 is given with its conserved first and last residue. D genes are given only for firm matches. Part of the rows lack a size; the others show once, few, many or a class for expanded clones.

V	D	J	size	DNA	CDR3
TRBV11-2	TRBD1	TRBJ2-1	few	TGTGCCAGCAGAGAGACAGGGGTAGGGGGGAGGTCCTACAATGAGCAGTTCTTC	CASRETGVGGRSYNEQFF
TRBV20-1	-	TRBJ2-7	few	TGCAGTGCTAGCTTCGGGGGCTACGAGCAGTACTTC	CSASFGGYEQYF
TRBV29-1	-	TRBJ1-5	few	TGCAGCGCCAGATCTGGAGGCAATCAGCCCCAGCATTTT	CSARSGGNQPQHF
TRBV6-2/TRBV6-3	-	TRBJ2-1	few	TGTGCCAGCAGTTACGGACCTGAGCAGTTCTTC	CASSYGPEQFF
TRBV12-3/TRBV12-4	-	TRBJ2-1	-	TGTGCCAGCAGTCCGACCGGGACCCTTTACAATGAGCAGTTCTTC	CASSPTGTLYNEQFF
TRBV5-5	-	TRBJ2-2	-	TGTGCCAGCAGCTTGGCCCTAGCGCAGAACACCGGGGAGCTGTTTTTT	CASSLALAQNTGELFF
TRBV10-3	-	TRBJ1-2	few	TGTGCCATCAGTGGGATGGCGTGGAACTATGGCTACACCTTC	CAISGMAWNYGYTF
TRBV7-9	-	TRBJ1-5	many	TGTGCCAGCACTTCAAGCAATCAGCCCCAGCATTTT	CASTSSNQPQHF
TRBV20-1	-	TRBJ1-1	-	TGCAGTGCTAGCGCCGCGGGCGACACTGAAGCTTTCTTT	CSASAAGDTEAFF
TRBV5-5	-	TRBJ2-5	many	TGTGCCAGCAGCTTGGTAACAAGGAGCCTGGAGACCCAGTACTTC	CASSLVTRSLETQYF
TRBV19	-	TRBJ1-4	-	TGTGCCAGTAGTATTGTTCTGGACGGTAATGAAAAACTGTTTTTT	CASSIVLDGNEKLFF
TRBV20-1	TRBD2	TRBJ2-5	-	TGCAGTGCTAGGGGGCGGGAGGCACGAGAGACCCAGTACTTC	CSARGREARETQYF
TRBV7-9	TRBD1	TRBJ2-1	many	TGTGCCAGCAGCTTAGCGCTCTTGACAGGGGTGAACAATGAGCAGTTCTTC	CASSLALLTGVNNEQFF
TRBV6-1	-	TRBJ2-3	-	TGTGCCAGCAGGGCCCTCGTAAGTGGGGGGCTTACAGATACGCAGTATTTT	CASRALVSGGLTDTQYF
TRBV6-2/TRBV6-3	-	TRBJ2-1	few	TGTGCCAGCAGGCCGAGCGGCGACTCCTACAATGAGCAGTTCTTC	CASRPSGDSYNEQFF
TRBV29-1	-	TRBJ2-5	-	TGCAGCGTTGAAGATATTGAGGAACACACCCAAGAGACCCAGTACTTC	CSVEDIEEHTQETQYF
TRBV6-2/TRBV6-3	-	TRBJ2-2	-	TGTGCCAGCAGTTACACGGACAAGAACACCGGGGAGCTGTTTTTT	CASSYTDKNTGELFF
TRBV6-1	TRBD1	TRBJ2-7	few	TGTGCCAGCAGTGGACGAGGACAGGGGCCGACCTACGAGCAGTACTTC	CASSGRGQGPTYEQYF
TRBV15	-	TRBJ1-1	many	TGTGCCACCAGCAGGACGGTGAACACTGAAGCTTTCTTT	CATSRTVNTEAFF
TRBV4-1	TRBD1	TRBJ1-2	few	TGCGCCAGCAGCCCCCTCGGACAGGGCGGCGTCCACGCCTCCTCAAACTATGGCTACACCTTC	CASSPLGQGGVHASSNYGYTF
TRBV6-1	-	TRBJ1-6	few	TGTGCCACCCGGATCCTCCTCCAGGGAAATTCACCCCTCCACTTT	CATRILLQGNSPLHF
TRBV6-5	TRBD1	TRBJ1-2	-	TGTGCCAGCAGTTACGACGGCACAGGGGGCTTAGGCTACACCTTC	CASSYDGTGGLGYTF
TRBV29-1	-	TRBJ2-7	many	TGCAGCGTTGAAGGGAGGCGCAACGAGCAGTACTTC	CSVEGRRNEQYF
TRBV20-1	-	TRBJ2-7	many	TGCAGTGCAATAGACGGGCAAGGCACCGAGCAGTACTTC	CSAIDGQGTEQYF
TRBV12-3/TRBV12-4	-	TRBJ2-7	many	TGTGCCAGCAGTTTTGAAGCCTACGAGCAGTACTTC	CASSFEAYEQYF
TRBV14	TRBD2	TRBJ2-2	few	TGTGCCAGCAGGAGCGGGAGGAACACCGGGGAGCTGTTTTTT	CASRSGRNTGELFF
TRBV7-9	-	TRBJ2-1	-	TGTGCCAGCAGCCCGGGGTCCCGAGCTTCGGAGCAGTTCTTC	CASSPGSRASEQFF
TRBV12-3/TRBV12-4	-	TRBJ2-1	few	TGTGCCAGCAGTTTCTCCAGGGATGAGCAGTTCTTC	CASSFSRDEQFF
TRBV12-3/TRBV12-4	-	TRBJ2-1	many	TGTGCCAGCAGTTTCGCCAAAGGCGAGCAGTTCTTC	CASSFAKGEQFF
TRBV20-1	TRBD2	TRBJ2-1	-	TGCAGTGCCAGAGGTATAGCGGGGTACAATGAGCAGTTCTTC	CSARGIAGYNEQFF
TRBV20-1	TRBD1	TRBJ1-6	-	TGCAGTGCTACCCCGCAGGGGGCTGGTGGATCACCCCTCCACTTT	CSATPQGAGGSPLHF
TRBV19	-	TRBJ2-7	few	TGTGCCAGTAGTATAGTCCTGGGCAGTTTTTACGAGCAGTACTTC	CASSIVLGSFYEQYF
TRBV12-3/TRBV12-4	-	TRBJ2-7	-	TGTGCCAGCAGTTGGTCAGGCTCCTACGAGCAGTACTTC	CASSWSGSYEQYF
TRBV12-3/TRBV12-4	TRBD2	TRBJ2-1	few	TGTGCCAGCAGTTCCTTAGCGGGGGGGGGCGGTGAGCAGTTCTTC	CASSSLAGGGGEQFF
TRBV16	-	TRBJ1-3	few	TGTGCCAGCAGCCAAACCCTACTGAACACCATATATTTT	CASSQTLLNTIYF
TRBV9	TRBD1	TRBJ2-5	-	TGTGCCAGCAGCGTAGAGGGGACAGGGTTCGGGGAGACCCAGTACTTC	CASSVEGTGFGETQYF
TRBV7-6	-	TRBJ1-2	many	TGTGCCAGCAGCTTGGGTCCATCCTATGGCTACACCTTC	CASSLGPSYGYTF
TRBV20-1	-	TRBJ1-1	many	TGCAGTGCTAGAGAGCTAAGAGGGAGGAACACTGAAGCTTTCTTT	CSARELRGRNTEAFF
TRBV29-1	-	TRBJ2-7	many	TGCAGCGTTGTCGCGTCCTACGAGCAGTACTTC	CSVVASYEQYF
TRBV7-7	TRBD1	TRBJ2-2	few	TGTGCTAGCAGCTTAGGGACAGGCAGCACCGGGGAGCTGTTTTTT	CASSLGTGSTGELFF
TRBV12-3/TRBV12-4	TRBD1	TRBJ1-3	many	TGTGCCAGCAGTCCCGGGACAGGGGCTTTGTATTTT	CASSPGTGALYF
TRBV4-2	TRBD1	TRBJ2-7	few	TGTGCCAGCAGTCCCCGGGACAGCACCTACGAGCAGTACTTC	CASSPRDSTYEQYF
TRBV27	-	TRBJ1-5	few	TGTGCCAGCAGTTTATCGATAAAGGCAGGGCTCAATCAGCCCCAGCATTTT	CASSLSIKAGLNQPQHF
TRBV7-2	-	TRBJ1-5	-	TGTGCCAGCAGCTCCGACCGGGGTCAGCCCCAGCATTTT	CASSSDRGQPQHF
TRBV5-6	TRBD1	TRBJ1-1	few	TGTGCCAGCAGCTTGTGGGGGACAGATGAAGCTTTCTTT	CASSLWGTDEAFF
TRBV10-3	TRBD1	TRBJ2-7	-	TGTGCCATCAGTGACTCCGACAGGGGGCTGTACGAGCAGTACTTC	CAISDSDRGLYEQYF
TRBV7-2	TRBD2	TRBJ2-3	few	TGTGCCAGCAGCAGACTAGCGGGAGGGGAGAATACGCAGTATTTT	CASSRLAGGENTQYF
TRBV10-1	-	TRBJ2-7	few	TGCGCCAGCAGTGAGGGGGACCACTACGAGCAGTACTTC	CASSEGDHYEQYF
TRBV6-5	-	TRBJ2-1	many	TGTGCCAGCAGTTACGTCGGCAGGTTAAGCTCCTACAATGAGCAGTTCTTC	CASSYVGRLSSYNEQFF
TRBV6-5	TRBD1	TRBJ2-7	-	TGTGCCAGCAGTTACCGCGTCAGGACAGGGCCCGAGCAGTACTTC	CASSYRVRTGPEQYF
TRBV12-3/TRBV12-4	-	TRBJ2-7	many	TGTGCCAGCAGCCCGACTAGTTACGAGCAGTACTTC	CASSPTSYEQYF
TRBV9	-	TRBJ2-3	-	TGTGCCACGAACAAACAGGGTTACGCAGATACGCAGTATTTT	CATNKQGYADTQYF
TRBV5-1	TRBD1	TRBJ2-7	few	TGCGCCAGCAGCTTGGCACCCACAGGGGTTGCCTACGAGCAGTACTTC	CASSLAPTGVAYEQYF
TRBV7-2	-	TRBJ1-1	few	TGTGCCAGCAGCTCAGTGACACGAGGGCCCACTGAAGCTTTCTTT	CASSSVTRGPTEAFF
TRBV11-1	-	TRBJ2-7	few	TGTGCCAGCAGCTCCGAAGACTACGAGCAGTACTTC	CASSSEDYEQYF